This is a list of T cell receptor beta chains from one sample in a study of T cell responses to AZD1222 COVID-19 vaccine. This table comes from immunoSEQ multiplex PCR, and its TCRdb copy is limited to in-frame clones, with some not included. The table lists 90,000 to 130,000 clones, about nine tenths of them singletons. Sequences were derived from peripheral blood, sampled on day 0 of AZD1222 vaccination. Receptor source: an adult in good health. The CDR3 runs from the conserved cysteine through the conserved F or W. A D gene is named only where the DNA matches it firmly. The size entry is marked missing in some rows and otherwise reads once, few, many or a size class.

V gene	CDR3 length	D gene	J gene	clone size	CDR3 protein	CDR3 DNA
TRBV6-5	15	-	TRBJ1-1	-	CASSYNWGHDTEAFF	TGTGCCAGCAGTTACAACTGGGGGCACGACACTGAAGCTTTCTTT
TRBV6-5	14	TRBD1	TRBJ1-1	-	CASSWGQMNTEAFF	TGTGCCAGCAGTTGGGGACAGATGAACACTGAAGCTTTCTTT
TRBV19	12	-	TRBJ1-1	-	CASRSGGAEAFF	TGTGCCAGCCGATCGGGCGGGGCTGAAGCTTTCTTT
TRBV5-1	19	TRBD2	TRBJ2-1	-	CASSSNGLAGAPSYNEQFF	TGCGCCAGCAGCTCCAATGGACTAGCGGGAGCCCCCTCCTACAATGAGCAGTTCTTC
TRBV7-2	15	TRBD1	TRBJ1-3	-	CASSTRTGSGNTIYF	TGTGCCAGCAGCACCAGGACAGGTTCTGGAAACACCATATATTTT
TRBV6-1	14	-	TRBJ2-7	-	CASSEGSLIHEQYF	TGTGCCAGCAGTGAAGGGTCGCTTATACACGAGCAGTACTTC
TRBV10-1	11	-	TRBJ2-3	-	CASGLGDTQYF	TGCGCCAGCGGTTTGGGGGATACGCAGTATTTT
TRBV7-6	15	TRBD2	TRBJ2-1	-	CASSPRGDRNNEQFF	TGTGCCAGCAGCCCGCGGGGGGACCGGAACAATGAGCAGTTCTTC
TRBV27	17	TRBD2	TRBJ2-7	-	CASRSGLAGASSYEQYF	TGTGCCAGCAGGTCGGGACTAGCGGGGGCGAGCTCCTACGAGCAGTACTTC
TRBV5-1	16	-	TRBJ1-5	-	CASSLAAADSNQPQHF	TGCGCCAGCAGCTTGGCCGCGGCGGATAGCAATCAGCCCCAGCATTTT
TRBV12-3/TRBV12-4	13	TRBD1	TRBJ1-1	-	CASRQGVNTEAFF	TGTGCCAGCAGGCAGGGGGTTAACACTGAAGCTTTCTTT
TRBV14	14	-	TRBJ1-2	-	CASSQDSTRYGYTF	TGTGCCAGCAGCCAAGACAGCACCCGCTATGGCTACACCTTC
TRBV10-2	13	-	TRBJ1-2	-	CASSESNNYGYTF	TGCGCCAGCAGTGAGTCGAACAACTATGGCTACACCTTC
TRBV29-1	15	TRBD1	TRBJ2-7	-	CSVEDPGGSSYEQYF	TGCAGCGTTGAAGACCCAGGGGGCAGCTCCTACGAGCAGTACTTC
TRBV5-6	13	-	TRBJ1-1	-	CASSLREGGPAFF	TGTGCCAGCAGCCTACGGGAAGGGGGTCCAGCTTTCTTT
TRBV5-1	13	TRBD1	TRBJ1-1	-	CASRGQKNTEAFF	TGCGCCAGCAGGGGACAGAAGAACACTGAAGCTTTCTTT
TRBV29-1	15	TRBD1	TRBJ1-1	-	CSVSAGTGVSTEAFF	TGCAGCGTTTCTGCCGGGACAGGGGTAAGCACTGAAGCTTTCTTT
TRBV19	15	-	TRBJ1-1	once	CASRYGDTGRTEAFF	TGTGCCAGTAGATATGGAGACACTGGGCGTACTGAAGCTTTCTTT
TRBV18	13	TRBD1	TRBJ1-4	-	CASSPGQGEKLFF	TGTGCCAGCTCACCCGGACAGGGTGAAAAACTGTTTTTT
TRBV1	19	-	TRBJ1-6	-	CTSSPSSPGTKINPSPLHF	TGCACCAGCAGCCCCTCTTCACCCGGGACTAAAATAAACCCGTCCCCCCTCCACTTT
TRBV7-9	15	TRBD1	TRBJ1-2	-	CASSPRDRTNYGYTF	TGTGCCAGCAGCCCCCGGGACAGGACTAACTATGGCTACACCTTC
TRBV12-5	13	-	TRBJ1-1	-	CASGDGVVAEAFF	TGTGCTAGTGGCGACGGGGTCGTGGCTGAAGCTTTCTTT
TRBV30	16	-	TRBJ1-6	-	CAWSLSGTSYNSPLHF	TGTGCCTGGAGTCTCTCAGGGACTTCCTATAATTCACCCCTCCACTTT
TRBV24-1	13	TRBD2	TRBJ2-3	-	CATSDAGVATQYF	TGTGCCACCAGTGATGCGGGGGTGGCTACGCAGTATTTT
TRBV9	14	TRBD1	TRBJ1-2	-	CASSRTGGANGYTF	TGTGCCAGCAGCCGGACAGGGGGTGCCAATGGCTACACCTTC
TRBV4-1	16	TRBD1	TRBJ1-1	-	CASSQVLGTVNTEAFF	TGCGCCAGCAGCCAAGTTTTGGGGACAGTCAACACTGAAGCTTTCTTT